Listed below are T cell receptor beta chains from one sample, sequenced in a study of blood T cell repertoires in COVID-19. Libraries were prepared by immunoSEQ multiplex PCR; TCRdb keeps only in-frame clonotypes and omits some of them. This sample has a few hundred thousand clones, with around 85% found just once. What was sequenced was PBMCs or T cells enriched from blood (not recorded which). Source of these receptors: a man aged 40-55 years who had recovered from COVID-19. CDR3s include the opening cysteine and the closing phenylalanine or tryptophan. The size field is filled for only some rows; it gives once, few, many or a size class.

j_call clone_size v_call cdr3_aa
TRBJ2-1 - TRBV11-3 CASSPVGGAYNEQFF
TRBJ2-5 - TRBV5-8 CASSPGQTQETQYF
TRBJ1-1 - TRBV9 CASSPAWAANTEAFF
TRBJ1-5 - TRBV21-1 CATPTGGVYNQPQHF
TRBJ2-1 - TRBV30 CAWRGLAGYNEQFF
TRBJ2-1 - TRBV5-1 CASRWYGRGDEQFF
TRBJ2-7 - TRBV6-5 CASSYVVSSSYEQYF
TRBJ1-2 - TRBV6-5 CASGRPGNYGYTF
TRBJ2-7 once TRBV18 CASSPQSSYEQYF
TRBJ2-1 - TRBV11-3 CASSLTAGSEQFF
TRBJ2-3 - TRBV10-3 CAIRRTSGRASTDTQYF
TRBJ1-2 - TRBV27 CASSYRGVYGYTF
TRBJ2-5 - TRBV6-6 CASSYSSSPIQETQYF
TRBJ2-1 - TRBV3-1/TRBV3-2 CASSQAGGGYNEQFF